The 2 T cell receptor beta chains given below trace back to one sample, sequenced in a study of blood T cell repertoires in COVID-19. Generated by immunoSEQ multiplex PCR, the TCRdb table keeps only in-frame clones and is missing some. The sample includes about 200,000 clones, roughly nine tenths of them seen just once. The sample was peripheral blood. The receptors come from a woman in her forties or fifties with acute or convalescent COVID-19.

The chain couples TRBV13 to TRBJ2-6; D is unclear. CDR1 is PRHDT and CDR2 is FYEKMQ in the germline V gene (reference sequence). The CDR3 sequence is 14 residues long. V gave up 7 bases and J gave up 0 bases, with 7 bases separating them. The CDR3 sequence: CASTSPSGANVLTF. CDR3 DNA: TGTGCCAGCACTTCCCCCTCTGGGGCCAACGTCCTGACTTTC.

The chain has TRBV6-6 and TRBJ2-3; 7 bases are shared with TRBD1. Looked up from germline, CDR1 is MNHNY and CDR2 is SVGAGI (reference sequence). The V gene end was trimmed by 4 bases and the J gene end by 3 bases; junction bases not matched to a gene: 10. The CDR3 runs 16 residues. The CDR3 DNA is TGTGCCAGCAGTTCACCTCACAGGGGTGGAACAGATACGCAGTATTTT. Protein product: CASSSPHRGGTDTQYF.